This TCR beta chain is drawn from a study of blood T cell repertoires in COVID-19. Germline V CDR1 and CDR2: LGHNA, YNFKEQ. CDR3 length: 14 amino acids. Trimming shortened V by 0 bases and J by 2 bases, and 8 bases separated the two germline ends. Here immunoSEQ multiplex PCR was the method, and the copy in TCRdb shows in-frame clones only, minus some. Altogether roughly 68,000 clones are present, roughly 91% being singletons, with the ten largest covering less than 0.6%. The clonotype comes from a man in his fifties or sixties with COVID-19, enrolled during active disease. Sequencing input: peripheral blood. V gene TRBV4-2 combines with J gene TRBJ2-7, with D hard to call. This CDR3 reads CASSQDLRTYEQYF. CDR3 nucleotides: TGTGCCAGCAGCCAAGATCTGCGTACCTACGAGCAGTACTTC.